These 14 T cell receptor beta chains share one sample of origin, sequenced in a study of T cell responses to AZD1222 COVID-19 vaccine. Assay used: immunoSEQ multiplex PCR; TCRdb lists only in-frame clones, some missing. The repertoire holds about 100,000 clones, with around nine tenths as singletons. Sequenced material: peripheral blood, taken on day 0 of AZD1222 vaccination. These receptors all stem from an adult in good health.

This chain links TRBV16 with TRBJ2-6, with no clear D. Trimming stripped 2 bases from V and 3 bases from J, with 11 bases between. This CDR3 has 16 residues. Germline V gene data show CDR1 as KGHSY and CDR2 as FQNENV. For the CDR3, the DNA is TGTGCCAGCAGCCAAGGTATGGGGTTTGGGGCCAACGTCCTGACTTTC. Its protein is CASSQGMGFGANVLTF.

The rearrangement links TRBV6-5 to TRBJ1-4; D ambiguous. There are 12 residues in the CDR3. Germline assignment: CDR1 MNHEY and CDR2 SVGAGI. Trimming cost V 2 bases and J 8 bases, with 6 bases left between them. Here the CDR3 DNA reads TGTGCCAGCAGTTACGGGCCGGAAAAACTGTTTTTT. Amino acids: CASSYGPEKLFF.

J is TRBJ2-2 and V is TRBV3-1 (or the pseudogene TRBV3-2); D is undetermined. There are 17 residues in the CDR3. V shed 0 bases and J shed 7 bases, with 18 bases lying between them. CDR1 is LGHDT, CDR2 YNNKEL, per germline (reference sequence). CDR3: CASSQDGPPKQSGELFF. The CDR3, as DNA: TGTGCCAGCAGCCAAGATGGGCCCCCTAAGCAGAGCGGGGAGCTGTTTTTT.

This clone occurred once. The V gene is TRBV12-3 or TRBV12-4, the J gene TRBJ2-7; D unresolved. Between the trimmed V and J ends, which lost 4 bases and 3 bases, there was a span of 10 bases. This CDR3 spans 13 amino acids. CDR3 region: CASSWASYYEQYF. In DNA, the CDR3 is TGTGCCAGCAGTTGGGCTAGTTACTACGAGCAGTACTTC.

The chain links TRBV7-2 to TRBJ2-5; TRBD1 agrees at 8 bases. This CDR3 is built from 14 residues. The germline CDR1 and CDR2 sequences are SGHTA and FQGNSA. J was trimmed by 1 base and V by 3 bases; bases with no gene match: 1. For the CDR3, the DNA is TGTGCCAGCAGCTTTGGACAGGGCCAAGAGACCCAGTACTTC. Its protein is CASSFGQGQETQYF.

The J gene is TRBJ1-2, the V gene TRBV5-1, with 7 nucleotides matching TRBD1. Trimming took 4 bases from V and 0 from J; bases not matched to a gene: 6. The CDR3 sequence is 15 residues long. The germline gives CDR1 SGHRS, CDR2 YFSETQ. CDR3 nucleotide sequence: TGCGCCAGCAGCAGGGGACAGCCAGCTAACTATGGCTACACCTTC. This gives the protein CASSRGQPANYGYTF.

The V gene is TRBV6-6, the J gene TRBJ2-5; D unresolved. The length of the CDR3 is 11 residues. Deletions cut 6 bases from V and 2 bases from J, with 4 bases between. Germline CDR1 reads MNHNY; CDR2 reads SVGAGI (reference sequence). The CDR3 nucleotides read TGTGCCAGCAGCCAACAAGAGACCCAGTACTTC. This codes for CASSQQETQYF.

V usage is TRBV4-3 and J usage is TRBJ2-7, with 7 bases identical to TRBD1. The V segment lost 0 bases and the J segment 2 bases; nucleotides outside the gene matches: 7. CDR1 and CDR2 from the germline V gene are LGHNA and YSLEER. The CDR3 extends over 16 amino acids. The CDR3 is CASSQDSRGQTYEQYF. The DNA of the CDR3 is TGCGCCAGCAGCCAAGACTCGAGGGGACAGACCTACGAGCAGTACTTC.

The rearrangement uses TRBV24-1 and TRBJ2-3; D unresolved. The CDR3 loop spans 13 amino acids. The V end was cut by 9 bases, the J end by 6 bases, with 15 bases between. Germline values: CDR1 KGHDR, CDR2 SFDVKD. CDR3 loop: CATAASTWDTQYF. In DNA, the CDR3 is TGTGCCACCGCCGCCTCAACTTGGGATACGCAGTATTTT.

The J gene is TRBJ1-1, the V gene TRBV5-6; 8 bases agree with TRBD1. V lost 4 bases to trimming and J lost 4 bases; unmatched junction nucleotides: 9. This CDR3 has 15 residues. Germline loops: CDR1 SGHDT, CDR2 YYEEEE. Written as DNA, the CDR3 is TGTGCCAGCAGCCCCCGGGGAACAGGGGGCACTGAAGCTTTCTTT. Residues: CASSPRGTGGTEAFF.

The J gene is TRBJ2-1, the V gene TRBV4-1, with 10 positions matching TRBD2. Per the germline V gene, CDR1 is MGHRA and CDR2 is YSYEKL. There are 15 residues in the CDR3. V was clipped by 5 bases and J by 7 bases; unmatched bases: 8. The CDR3 loop reads CASSGRSGGANEQFF. For the CDR3, the DNA is TGCGCCAGCAGCGGGAGAAGCGGGGGGGCGAATGAGCAGTTCTTC.

The V and J genes are TRBV4-1 and TRBJ2-2; 16 nucleotides line up with TRBD2. The CDR3 is made up of 19 amino acids. The germline V gene has CDR1 MGHRA and CDR2 YSYEKL. The V segment lost 6 bases and the J segment 5 bases; nucleotides outside the gene matches: 12. The CDR3 bases are TGCGCCAGCAGGCCTTTGGGGACTAGCGGGGGGGTGAATACCGGGGAGCTGTTTTTT. This translates into CASRPLGTSGGVNTGELFF.

This sequence joins TRBV5-5 and TRBJ2-3; 12 positions match TRBD2. From germline, CDR1 is SGHKS and CDR2 YYEKEE (reference sequence). V lost 1 base and J lost 3; bases outside the gene matches: 6. The CDR3 totals 17 residues. The CDR3: CASSLRLAGGLTDTQYF. The CDR3 bases are TGTGCCAGCAGCTTGAGGCTAGCGGGGGGGCTGACAGATACGCAGTATTTT.

This chain connects TRBV6-5 to TRBJ2-7, with 9 bases identical to TRBD2. The CDR3 is made up of 15 amino acids. Germline values: CDR1 MNHEY, CDR2 SVGAGI. The ends lost 7 bases at V and 1 base at J; junction bases unmatched: 8. As DNA, the CDR3 is TGTGCCAGCACTCCGCCGGCGGGGGGGTCCTACGAGCAGTACTTC. This sequence encodes CASTPPAGGSYEQYF.